This TCR beta chain was recorded in a study of blood T cell repertoires in COVID-19. Study overall: From T cells, B-cell-depleted T cells, or PBMCs came the material, which was cDNA or gDNA.

The CDR3 sequence is 19 residues long. Germline V gene data show CDR1 as LNHNV and CDR2 as YYDKDF (reference sequence). The V segment lost 1 base and the J segment 2 bases; nucleotides outside the gene matches: 12. How the authors handled the data: Estimation of nucleated cell counts was performed using reference gene primer amplification. Assay used: immunoSEQ multiplex PCR; TCRdb lists only in-frame clones, some missing. That table is the source of V, J and clone size, and D and trimming were worked out from the DNA. Of 35,000 to 50,000 clones in the sample, approximately 81% were seen once. A single count supports this clone.

The chain employs TRBV15 and TRBJ1-5; TRBD1 matches 9 bases. This receptor was identified in a woman aged 70-85 years with acute or convalescent COVID-19. The sample taken for sequencing was peripheral blood. CDR3 sequence (DNA): TGTGCCACCAGCAGAGTTTTGGGACAGGGCAACGGGGGCAATCAGCCCCAGCATTTT. It codes for CATSRVLGQGNGGNQPQHF. The complete variable domain, with remaining parts taken from reference TRBV15 and TRBJ1-5, reads DAMVIQNPRYQVTQFGKPVTLSCSQTLNHNVMYWYQQKSSQAPKLLFHYYDKDFNNEADTPDNFQSRRPNTSFCFLDIRSPGLGDTAMYLCATSRVLGQGNGGNQPQHFGDGTRLSIL.